The rows below give T cell receptor beta chains drawn from one sample of a study of T cell responses to AZD1222 COVID-19 vaccine. Generated by immunoSEQ multiplex PCR, the TCRdb table keeps only in-frame clones and is missing some. The sample holds about 160,000 clones; about 93% are singletons and the top ten take about 3.2%. The sample in question was peripheral blood, obtained 28 days after the second AZD1222 dose. Receptor source: an adult who received the AZD1222 COVID-19 vaccine. CDR3s include the opening cysteine and the closing phenylalanine or tryptophan. The D gene is left open where the match is weak. Rows give clone size only sometimes, using once, few, many, or a class for an expanded clone.

D,J,size,V,DNA,CDR3
NA,TRBJ1-1,NA,TRBV11-2,TGTGCCAGCAGCTTAGAATGGGAAGCTTTCTTT,CASSLEWEAFF
NA,TRBJ1-5,NA,TRBV21-1,TGTGCCACCTCGGACAGGAAAAATCAGCCCCAGCATTTT,CATSDRKNQPQHF
TRBD1,TRBJ1-5,NA,TRBV29-1,TGCAGCGCTCCCCGGGACAGGGTTAGCAATCAGCCCCAGCATTTT,CSAPRDRVSNQPQHF
TRBD1,TRBJ1-1,NA,TRBV2,TGTGCCAGCAGTGCAGCAGGGGGCACTGAAGCTTTCTTT,CASSAAGGTEAFF
NA,TRBJ2-5,NA,TRBV10-1,TGCGCCAGCAGTGAGAGCCCCGGGGCGGGACAAGAGACCCAGTACTTC,CASSESPGAGQETQYF
NA,TRBJ2-7,NA,TRBV6-5,TGTGCCAGCAGTTACATGACAGGCTCCTACGAGCAGTACTTC,CASSYMTGSYEQYF
NA,TRBJ2-7,NA,TRBV29-1,TGCAGCGTCACCAGGGGTCCCGCCTACGAGCAGTACTTC,CSVTRGPAYEQYF
NA,TRBJ2-2,NA,TRBV2,TGTGCCACTTCTCTTATTGGCGGGGAGCTGTTTTTT,CATSLIGGELFF
TRBD2,TRBJ2-7,NA,TRBV11-2,TGTGCCAGCAGCTTAAGCGGCGGGAGTACTTCCTACGAGCAGTACTTC,CASSLSGGSTSYEQYF
NA,TRBJ1-1,NA,TRBV19,TGTGCCAGTAGTATCCGGGAGGGCCAGAACACTGAAGCTTTCTTT,CASSIREGQNTEAFF
NA,TRBJ1-5,NA,TRBV7-9,TGTGCCAGCAGCGCAGCGGGGAATCAGCCCCAGCATTTT,CASSAAGNQPQHF
NA,TRBJ2-3,NA,TRBV4-1,TGCGCCAGCAGCCAATCGCCGGTGGGAGCGCAGTATTTT,CASSQSPVGAQYF
TRBD1,TRBJ2-3,NA,TRBV24-1,TGTGCCACCAGTGACCGGGGACAGGGCACAGATACGCAGTATTTT,CATSDRGQGTDTQYF
TRBD2,TRBJ2-3,once,TRBV5-4,TGTGCCAGCAGCTTGGCCAGCGGGGGCACAGATACGCAGTATTTT,CASSLASGGTDTQYF
NA,TRBJ2-2,NA,TRBV7-9,TGTGCCAGCAGCTTAGAGTCAGGGGTTGGCACCGGGGAGCTGTTTTTT,CASSLESGVGTGELFF
TRBD1,TRBJ1-1,NA,TRBV19,TGTGCCAGTAGTTCCACGACAGGGTTTAGTTGGGCTTTCTTT,CASSSTTGFSWAFF
NA,TRBJ1-5,NA,TRBV6-5,TGTGCCAGCAGTAGAGGGCAGCCCAATCAGCCCCAGCATTTT,CASSRGQPNQPQHF
TRBD1,TRBJ1-2,NA,TRBV20-1,TGCAGTGCTAGTAAAGGACAGGGAATAGAAGGCTACACCTTC,CSASKGQGIEGYTF
NA,TRBJ2-3,NA,TRBV7-9,TGTGCCAGCAGCTTGGCGGGACAGTCAGATACGCAGTATTTT,CASSLAGQSDTQYF
TRBD2,TRBJ2-1,NA,TRBV29-1,TGCAGCGTTGAAGGGGAAGCTAGCGGGAACCGGAATGAGCAGTTCTTC,CSVEGEASGNRNEQFF
TRBD2,TRBJ2-1,NA,TRBV7-2,TGTGCCAGCAGCTCCCGGACTAGCGGGGTTCGCTCCTACAATGAGCAGTTCTTC,CASSSRTSGVRSYNEQFF
NA,TRBJ2-1,NA,TRBV15,TGTGCCACCAGCAGAGATCCGACTGGAAGCTCCTACAATGAGCAGTTCTTC,CATSRDPTGSSYNEQFF
NA,TRBJ1-6,NA,TRBV27,TGTGCCAGCAGTACCCTTGGCGCCAACCTACGAAGACCCCTCCACTTT,CASSTLGANLRRPLHF
NA,TRBJ1-2,NA,TRBV10-1,TGCGCCAGCAGTGAGTCGACACGGAATGGCTACACCTTC,CASSESTRNGYTF
NA,TRBJ2-7,NA,TRBV12-5,TGTGCTAGTGGTTCCATTTCCGCTTTTGCCTACGAGCAGTACTTC,CASGSISAFAYEQYF
NA,TRBJ2-3,NA,TRBV7-9,TGTGCCAGCAGCCGGGGGGCGGTGGCAGATACGCAGTATTTT,CASSRGAVADTQYF
TRBD2,TRBJ2-5,NA,TRBV20-1,TGCAGTGCTAGTTATGGGACTAGCAAGGAGACCCAGTACTTC,CSASYGTSKETQYF
TRBD2,TRBJ2-2,NA,TRBV6-4,TGTGCCAGCAGTGGTCTAGCGGGAGGACGCACCGGGGAGCTGTTTTTT,CASSGLAGGRTGELFF
NA,TRBJ1-6,NA,TRBV14,TGTGCCAGCAGCCAAGTTCAACTTTCACCCCTCCACTTT,CASSQVQLSPLHF
NA,TRBJ1-2,NA,TRBV19,TGTGCCAGTAGTATAGACGAGGGGAGCTACACCTTC,CASSIDEGSYTF
TRBD1,TRBJ1-5,NA,TRBV19,TGTGCCAGTAGTACACAGGGGGCCAGCAATCAGCCCCAGCATTTT,CASSTQGASNQPQHF
TRBD1,TRBJ1-1,NA,TRBV29-1,TGCAGCGCAAAGACAGGGGGTGACACTGAAGCTTTCTTT,CSAKTGGDTEAFF
NA,TRBJ1-2,NA,TRBV19,TGTGCCAGTAGTATAACAGGGACGAACTATGGCTACACCTTC,CASSITGTNYGYTF
TRBD2,TRBJ2-7,NA,TRBV5-4,TGTGCCAGCAGCTTGGATAGCGGGAGGGCCTTGAACGAGCAGTACTTC,CASSLDSGRALNEQYF
TRBD1,TRBJ2-1,once,TRBV27,TGTGCCAGCAACCCACAGGGGTGGGGGTTTGGGCAGTTCTTC,CASNPQGWGFGQFF
NA,TRBJ1-5,NA,TRBV6-5,TGTGCCAGCAGTTACGCTGGGTACGACCAGCCCCAGCATTTT,CASSYAGYDQPQHF
NA,TRBJ1-5,NA,TRBV27,TGTGCCAGCAGTTTACAGGGGTTGGTGGGCAATCAGCCCCAGCATTTT,CASSLQGLVGNQPQHF
TRBD2,TRBJ2-3,NA,TRBV6-5,TGTGCCAGCAGCCAGACTAGCGGGAGTCCAGATACGCAGTATTTT,CASSQTSGSPDTQYF
NA,TRBJ2-1,NA,TRBV5-4,TGTGCCAGCAGCTCCCAGGGGGTTTTGCGGGATCCCCCCTGGTTCTTC,CASSSQGVLRDPPWFF
NA,TRBJ2-2,NA,TRBV7-9,TGTGCCAGCAGCTCACAGGGGAACACCGGGGAGCTGTTTTTT,CASSSQGNTGELFF
NA,TRBJ2-5,NA,TRBV3-1/TRBV3-2,TGTGCCAGCAGCCTGGGCGGGATAGGGCGAGAGACCCAGTACTTC,CASSLGGIGRETQYF
TRBD2,TRBJ2-7,NA,TRBV10-3,TGTGCCATCGGGGGGGACTACGAGCAGTACTTC,CAIGGDYEQYF
NA,TRBJ1-6,NA,TRBV11-2,TGTGCCAGCAGCATGAACACAGGGAGGAATTCACCCCTCCACTTT,CASSMNTGRNSPLHF
NA,TRBJ2-1,NA,TRBV6-2/TRBV6-3,TGTGCCAGCAGTTTTCGGACCGGGAAGAATGAGCAGTTCTTC,CASSFRTGKNEQFF
NA,TRBJ2-7,NA,TRBV19,TGTGCCAGTACGGACTTGGGCGAGCAGTACTTC,CASTDLGEQYF
NA,TRBJ1-4,NA,TRBV10-3,TGTGCCATCAGCAGCTTTAATGAAAAACTGTTTTTT,CAISSFNEKLFF
TRBD2,TRBJ2-3,NA,TRBV7-9,TGTGCCAGCAGCTTAAGCGGGACTAGCACAGATACGCAGTATTTT,CASSLSGTSTDTQYF
NA,TRBJ1-6,NA,TRBV5-4,TGTGCCAGCAGCTTGGTGGGTCGCTCTTCCTCACCCCTCCACTTT,CASSLVGRSSSPLHF
TRBD1,TRBJ2-7,NA,TRBV13,TGTGCCAGCAGCGGTATGGACAGGGTCTACGAGCAGTACTTC,CASSGMDRVYEQYF
NA,TRBJ1-2,NA,TRBV10-3,TGTGCCATCAGTGAGTCGAAGGCAGGGTATGGCTACACCTTC,CAISESKAGYGYTF
NA,TRBJ1-2,NA,TRBV5-1,TGCGCCAGCAGCTTGGCGGCGGTAGCTAACTATGGCTACACCTTC,CASSLAAVANYGYTF
NA,TRBJ1-1,NA,TRBV29-1,TGCAGCGTTGGAGAGAGTGGGGACACTGAAGCTTTCTTT,CSVGESGDTEAFF
NA,TRBJ1-1,NA,TRBV19,TGTGCCAGTAGTCTTCAGGGGTTCACTGAAGCTTTCTTT,CASSLQGFTEAFF
NA,TRBJ2-1,NA,TRBV7-9,TGTGCCAGCACCCCCGGAGAGGTGGTCAATGAGCAGTTCTTC,CASTPGEVVNEQFF